This entry concerns a single TCR beta chain. The target of this receptor is not known. Per-nucleotide qualities are absent, and no much larger clonotype sits a single base away. CDR1 and CDR2 were assigned from the germline V gene as SGHVS and FNYEAQ. Deletion took 1 base off V and 6 bases off J, with a span of 12 bases between the germline ends. CDR3 length: 14 amino acids, cysteine to phenylalanine. The DNA shown is the 42-base CDR3, in frame from base 1. Libraries were built with the immunoSEQ multiplex PCR assay. A mixture of 60 forward primers for TCR Vbeta segments and 13 reverse primers for TCR Jbeta segments was used in the multiplex PCR. The CDR3 region of rearranged TCR beta genes was amplified from genomic DNA by a multiplex PCR assay. The Illumina HiSeq System was used to sequence the amplified TCR beta libraries as 87-base-pair reads. As for the original processing: Across the 600 to 700 repertoires, a later analysis counted some 81 million unique TCR beta chains, roughly 11 million of which were shared by at least two donors. A nearest-neighbor algorithm error-corrected the raw reads and collapsed the reads into unique sequences, merging closely related sequences to remove PCR and sequencing errors. To assign V, D and J gene segments, CDR3 sequences were aligned to IMGT reference sequences. Each retained sequence needed at least a six-nucleotide match to both a V gene segment and a J gene segment. A rearrangement counted as productive if the CDR3 had no stop codons and remained in frame with V and J, and every other rearrangement counted as non-productive. Following IMGT convention, CDR3 was defined as the stretch from the second conserved V-encoded cysteine up to the conserved J-encoded phenylalanine. Sequences without an unambiguous match to a single V gene segment were excluded from the earlier analysis of a few hundred of the donors. An earlier analysis of some 610 of the donors called V segments functional above 56.7% productive rearrangements and segregating when the between-donor standard deviation exceeded 5%. A statistical classification framework was developed to diagnose cytomegalovirus status using the catalog of TCR beta chain sequences. V and J gene assignment, in a later analysis, came from comparing TCR nucleotide sequences with IMGT/GENE-DB human TR gene sequences. Using the TCRdist pipeline, a later analysis assigned CDR3 sequences along with most-parsimonious VDJ recombination scenarios. A later analysis defined each TCR beta chain by its CDR3 amino acid sequence plus V-gene family, and excluded reads lacking a unique V-gene family. To address suspected cross-contamination and a sequencing artifact, a later analysis removed approximately 600 highly shared, low-generation-probability nucleotide sequences. A later analysis calculated a clonal expansion index for each public chain from normalized within-repertoire ranks of inferred template counts. Generation probabilities in a later analysis came from a VDJ recombination model fitted to out-of-frame rearrangements, and those results were checked against IGoR. Hypergeometric tests were used in a later analysis to score TCR-TCR, TCR-HLA and TCR-CMV co-occurrence, with a repertoire-size bias correction applied to the TCR pairs. In a later analysis, false discovery rates were estimated by permuting HLA or CMV assignments 20 times. A later analysis grouped co-occurring TCRs with DBSCAN, adding TCRdist sequence similarity when clustering within HLA-allele-positive subsets. Repertoires with fewer than 30,000 or more than 120,000 public chains were left out of co-occurrence clustering, as were a handful of repertoires with anomalous nucleotide sharing. TCRdb holds this immuneACCESS table with in-frame rearrangements only. Some clones are missing; in checked studies, unresolved V genes explain under half, and the rest has no known cause. The DNA was the basis for D and trimming; V, J and clone size are from that table. The sample table contains 150,000 to 200,000 clones; only one count was recorded for approximately 75% of them. The ten largest clones add up to under 2% of the sample.

These data belong to a study of cytomegalovirus exposure and HLA in healthy donors (TCRdb year 2017). With regard to the full study: In an earlier analysis of 587 of the donors, around 300 Gb of sequence data and 120 million or so unique TCR beta sequences from about 180 million T cells were reported. About five DR-DQ haplotypes were handled as single units for association and clustering, since linkage in the cohort was strong. The study combined high-throughput TCR immunosequencing, statistical association of individual TCRs with disease status, and machine learning to predict cytomegalovirus infection status. Donor age, sex, ethnicity and CMV serostatus were compiled alongside the repertoire data. A separate validation cohort of over a hundred different subjects was used in addition to the roughly 670-subject first cohort. The aim of the study was to test whether cataloging public T cell receptors could identify signatures of past pathogen exposure. Every discovery cohort repertoire had been produced on one sequencing platform. In an earlier analysis of 587 of the donors, high-throughput TCR beta sequencing was used to judge whether each TCR beta V gene segment behaved as functional or pseudogenic. In a later genetic analysis, genome-wide SNP genotypes for 398 of the 666 donors were used, and that subset was treated as a discovery cohort. To study patterns of TCR occurrence, a later analysis re-analyzed previously published TCR beta repertoires from 500 to 850 donors and added high-resolution HLA genotyping. On average, about 200,000 unique TCR beta nucleotide sequences were sequenced per donor among 398 genotyped donors of the cohort, with approximately 18% of those sequences being non-productive. An early release that covered roughly 600 HLA-typed donors contained around 300 gigabases of sequencing data and around 85 million unique TCR sequences. The genetic ancestry cluster associated with self-reported Caucasian donors included around four fifths of the 350 to 500 genotyped donors. The later analysis used no new phenotypic data to find candidate immune exposures, relying instead on TCR beta sequences and their occurrence across donors. Both class I and class II loci were covered by HLA typing, at four-digit resolution. The study profiled the T cell repertoires of under 700 subjects by immunosequencing and related them to cytomegalovirus serostatus. The number of typed donors differed by locus: about 620-640 for A, B, C, DRB1 and DQB1; about 520 for DQA1; over 600 for DPA1; and roughly 450 for DPB1.

The cohort was made up of about 610 healthy bone marrow donors. All cohort members were sampled while nominally healthy, although unrecorded immune exposures were likely present. The donor tested CMV seronegative and was one of the 352 seronegative cohort members. A peripheral blood sample was provided by each donor, and peripheral blood mononuclear cells were used for TCR beta sequencing. Genomic DNA was extracted from the blood cell samples with the Qiagen DNeasy Blood Extraction Kit. Study-wide conclusions, independent of this receptor: The study gave a list of 150 to 200 TCR beta chains associated with cytomegalovirus. In an earlier analysis of some 540 of the donors, most TCR beta V segments appeared in productive rearrangements about 87% or about 30% of the time, broadly matching IMGT annotations. Compared with equally common non-associated chains, HLA-associated TCR beta chains in a later analysis were more clonally expanded and had lower generation probabilities. Some IMGT-functional V segments, including TRBV6-2 and TRBV6-3, could not be told apart with the 87-base-pair reads, so those segments were excluded. In a later genetic analysis, fewer N-insertions in productive TCRs were reported among donors in an Asian-associated ancestry cluster than the approximately 670-donor mean. The classifier was reported to diagnose cytomegalovirus status with high specificity and sensitivity in both the original cohort and the validation cohort. In vitro tests confirmed that three of the cytomegalovirus-associated TCR beta chains recognize cytomegalovirus antigens. V-gene and J-gene trimming of TCR beta chains was associated with a missense DCLRE1C variant in a later genetic analysis, and the association was replicated in an independent cohort. The authors suggested that the approach could potentially be generalized to other disease states and immunological phenotypes. A later analysis found that TCR association rates varied across HLA loci, with DRB1 alleles showing the most associated TCRs and HLA-C alleles the fewest. The earlier analysis of 587 of the donors excluded 15 to 20 rarely observed V segments, including chromosome 9 orphons, because counts were too low. Correlated functional status among segregating V segments might reflect linkage disequilibrium, but an unknown experimental factor could not be ruled out. A further reported finding was that TCR beta sequences accurately predicted the HLA-A and HLA-B alleles for most subjects in the first cohort. Most CMV-associated TCR beta chains appeared to be HLA-restricted in a later analysis, and the HLA associations seemed to be driven largely by CMV exposure. Presence/absence analyses assumed roughly uniform sequencing depth across donors, an assumption that may not hold. For the cohort, immune exposure information was limited to CMV serostatus. When HLA alleles, especially DR and DQ, strongly co-occurred, TCR associations were difficult to assign to individual alleles. The cohort was sequenced for TCR beta chains only, and without alpha or paired-chain data the features that could be detected were limited. In a later analysis, several top co-occurrence clusters were reported to appear linked to parvovirus B19, influenza, CMV and Epstein-Barr virus. A cluster of highly shared sequence variants was judged likely to represent a technical artifact of the sequencing pipeline. Because HLA typing was missing for some donors at each locus, association tests included only the typed subset. Specific HLA alleles were associated with 15,000 to 20,000 TCR beta sequences at a false discovery rate of 0.05 in a later analysis. Most TCR sequences were seen in very few donors, while some public TCRs were found in many individuals.

This TCR was recovered from a woman aged 18-30 years in good health and CMV-seronegative. The specimen was PBMCs. Rearrangement joined TRBV7-6 to TRBJ1-1; the D gene is possibly TRBD1, with 5 bases matching. CDR3 sequence: CASSLGGGGAEAFF. The nucleotide sequence is given as TGTGCCAGCAGCTTAGGGGGGGGAGGGGCTGAAGCTTTCTTT. The entire variable domain, with the stretches around the CDR3 drawn from the reference TRBV7-6 and TRBJ1-1 proteins, is GAGVSQSPRYKVTKRGQDVALRCDPISGHVSLYWYRQALGQGPEFLTYFNYEAQQDKSGLPNDRFSAERPEGSISTLTIQRTEQRDSAMYRCASSLGGGGAEAFFGQGTRLTVV.